The 21 T cell receptor beta chains below were found in one sample sequenced in a study of T cell repertoires in cytomegalovirus infection. For these receptors, no antigen is known. TCRdb used MiXCR to reprocess the reads, holding one entry per CDR3 protein. The table has a few hundred thousand distinct CDR3 sequences, more than 30% seen once; the top ten hold 17%. The source material was cultured PBMCs, sampled from culture after CMV antigen stimulation. The receptor source for this set is a human donor in good health (CMV status not recorded). Some clones in this sample may be carry-over from other donors' samples.

This chain uses TRBV6-5 with TRBJ2-2, with 10 positions matching TRBD1. Germline CDR1 is MNHEY and CDR2 is SVGAGI. This CDR3 comprises 16 residues. The ends lost 6 bases at V and 5 bases at J; junction bases unmatched: 9. CDR3 nucleotide sequence: TGTGCCAGCAGCTACGGGACAGGGGTAGAGACCGGGGAGCTGTTTTTT. It encodes CASSYGTGVETGELFF.

This clonotype occurred a few times. This chain joins TRBV7-2 and TRBJ2-1, with D uncertain. Between the trimmed V and J ends, which lost 2 bases and 6 bases, there was a span of 11 bases. Germline-derived CDR1 and CDR2 are SGHTA and FQGNSA. The CDR3 extends over 14 amino acids. CDR3 protein: CASSLKLHRNEQFF. CDR3 nucleotides: TGTGCCAGCAGCTTAAAACTACACCGCAATGAGCAGTTCTTC.

This clonotype was seen a few times. V is TRBV7-2 and J is TRBJ2-7; 11 bases align to TRBD1. Germline CDR1 and CDR2: SGHTA and FQGNSA. Trimming took 5 bases from V and 3 from J; bases not matched to a gene: 3. The CDR3 runs to 14 residues. CDR3 DNA: TGTGCCAGCAGCCTGGACAGGGGGCACTACGAGCAGTACTTC. Translation: CASSLDRGHYEQYF. The variable domain in full, with the rest retrieved from reference TRBV7-2 and TRBJ2-7, is GAGVSQSPSNKVTEKGKDVELRCDPISGHTALYWYRQSLGQGLEFLIYFQGNSAPDKSGLPSDRFSAERTGGSVSTLTIQRTQQEDSAVYLCASSLDRGHYEQYFGPGTRLTVT.

This clonotype was found once. The V gene is TRBV27, the J gene TRBJ2-7; 12 nucleotides line up with TRBD2. This CDR3 is 15 amino acids long. CDR1 is MNHEY, CDR2 SMNVEV, per germline (reference sequence). The junction had 8 bases not matched to a gene; V was cut back by 7 bases and J by 4 bases. CDR3 nucleotide sequence: TGTGCCAGCATCCCGACTAGCGGGAGACGGTACGAGCAGTACGTC. Its translation: CASIPTSGRRYEQYV.

The rearrangement joins TRBV11-2 to TRBJ2-1, with unresolved D. Germline V gene lookup returns CDR1 SGHAT and CDR2 FQNNGV. The CDR3 spans 15 residues. Deletions cut 5 bases from V and 4 bases from J, with 15 bases between. CDR3 amino acids: CASSPQGNAYNEQFF. The CDR3 region has the DNA TGTGCCAGCAGCCCCCAAGGGAACGCTTACAATGAGCAGTTCTTC.

This rearrangement joins TRBV28 to TRBJ2-7, with D tentatively TRBD1 (5 bases). The CDR3 loop spans 14 amino acids. Germline lookup yields CDR1 MDHEN and CDR2 SYDVKM. The V end was cut by 6 bases, the J end by 3 bases, with 15 bases between. DNA of the CDR3: TGTGCCAGCAGGTCCTCGACAGAACTCTACGAGCAGTACTTC. This sequence encodes CASRSSTELYEQYF.

The chain employs TRBV7-8 and TRBJ2-2; 9 nucleotides agree with TRBD2. The CDR3 extends over 18 amino acids. In germline, CDR1 is SGHVS, CDR2 FQNEAQ. Germline trimming cut 4 bases from V and 0 bases from J; bases unmatched to any gene: 9. DNA for the CDR3: TGTGCCAGCAGCTCGGGAGCGGGAGGCTTCGCGAACACCGGGGAGCTGTTTTTT. Its translation is CASSSGAGGFANTGELFF.

V is TRBV28 and J is TRBJ1-1, with a tentative D call TRBD1 (5 bases). Germline V CDR1 and CDR2: MDHEN, SYDVKM. V shed 9 bases and J shed 5 bases, with 19 bases lying between them. The CDR3 is made up of 14 amino acids. In nucleotides, the CDR3 is TGTGCCAGTGGGGGGGGTGGAACATTAACTGAAGCTTTCTTT. Its protein product is CASGGGGTLTEAFF.

This clonotype was counted a single time. V usage is TRBV28 and J usage is TRBJ2-7; the D is unclear. V lost 2 bases, J lost 0 bases, and 14 bases lay in between. CDR1 and CDR2 from the germline V gene are MDHEN and SYDVKM. The CDR3 contains 16 residues. CDR3 nucleotides: TGTGCCAGCAGTTTAGGGGTGGGCGGCACCTCCTACGAGCAGTACGTC. Translated, it gives CASSLGVGGTSYEQYV.

The chain joins TRBV6-5 to TRBJ2-5; D not certain. CDR3 length equals 13 residues. Germline V gene data show CDR1 as MNHEY and CDR2 as SVGAGI. Trimming pared 2 bases from V and 5 bases from J, leaving 9 bases between. The CDR3 loop reads CASSYGVGETQYF. As DNA, the CDR3 is TGTGCCAGCAGTTACGGGGTTGGGGAGACCCAGTACTTC.

In its sample, this clonotype was seen a few times. The chain employs TRBV20-1 and TRBJ1-5, with D unresolved. This CDR3 is built from 14 residues. CDR1 is DFQATT and CDR2 is SNEGSKA in the germline V gene (reference sequence). The CDR3 loop is CSGVKLDSNQPQHF. The CDR3 DNA follows: TGCAGCGGGGTAAAGCTCGATAGCAATCAGCCCCAGCATTTT.

This clonotype was counted only a few times. The chain has TRBV7-2 and TRBJ2-1; 14 bases map to TRBD2. This CDR3 contains 16 residues. The V segment lost 3 bases and the J segment 10 bases; nucleotides outside the gene matches: 8. Germline CDR1 is SGHTA and CDR2 is FQGNSA. This chain's CDR3 is CASSFTGTSGSREQFF. In DNA form, the CDR3 reads TGTGCCAGCAGCTTCACCGGGACTAGCGGGAGCAGGGAGCAGTTCTTC.

This clonotype was recorded at least ten times. This chain connects TRBV7-8 to TRBJ1-1; TRBD1 agrees at 11 bases. The CDR3 totals 15 residues. Unmatched junction bases numbered 7, after V lost 5 bases and J lost 5 bases. Germline CDR1 reads SGHVS; CDR2 reads FQNEAQ. The CDR3 region is CASSRRTGGDTEAFF. CDR3 DNA: TGTGCCAGCAGCAGACGGACAGGGGGCGATACTGAAGCTTTCTTT.

At least ten counts were recorded for this clonotype. CDR3 amino acids: CASSFAGPSTDTQYF. The CDR3 DNA reads TGTGCCAGCAGCTTCGCGGGGCCGTCCACAGATACGCAGTATTTT. V and J are TRBV7-2 and TRBJ2-3; D is possibly TRBD2 (6 bases). V dropped 3 bases and J dropped 2 bases, with 12 bases sitting between them. CDR3 length: 15 residues. The germline V gene encodes CDR1 SGHTA and CDR2 FQGNSA.

The chain has TRBV12-3 or TRBV12-4 and TRBJ2-1, with a tentative D call TRBD2 (6 bases). Trimming shortened V by 4 bases and J by 2 bases, and 12 bases separated the two germline ends. CDR3 size: 15 residues. The CDR3 bases are TGTGCCAGCAGTTGGGACTTGCAGACCTACAATGAGCAGTTCTTC. This gives the protein CASSWDLQTYNEQFF.

For the CDR3, the DNA is TGTGCCACCAGCGGGGGGCCCACAGATACGCAGTATTTT. Amino acid sequence: CATSGGPTDTQYF. The chain uses TRBV24-1 and TRBJ2-3; D might be TRBD2 (7 bases). Trimming took 7 bases from V and 2 from J, leaving 9 bases between them. This CDR3 spans 13 amino acids. Germline CDR1 and CDR2: KGHDR and SFDVKD.

This clonotype has a handful of counts. The CDR3 DNA reads as TGTGCCAGCAGCTTAACCCAGCCCGGGGAGCTGTTTTTT. It translates to CASSLTQPGELFF. The chain is built from TRBV7-2 and TRBJ2-2; no reliable D call. With 2 bases removed from V and 6 bases from J, the gap between germline ends came to 7 bases. The CDR3 extends over 13 amino acids. The germline V gene has CDR1 SGHTA and CDR2 FQGNSA.

In this sample, this clonotype turned up a few times. The J gene is TRBJ2-1, the V gene TRBV7-9, with a tentative D call TRBD2 (5 bases). Germline loops: CDR1 SEHNR, CDR2 FQNEAQ (reference sequence). The CDR3 covers 13 residues. The germline V and J ends were trimmed by 6 bases and 2 bases, with 8 bases remaining between them. The DNA of the CDR3 is TGTGCCAGCAGTGGAGGTGCCTACAATGAGCAGTTCTTC. It translates to CASSGGAYNEQFF. The entire variable domain, with the rest obtained from reference TRBV7-9 and TRBJ2-1, is as follows: DTGVSQNPRHKITKRGQNVTFRCDPISEHNRLYWYRQTLGQGPEFLTYFQNEAQLEKSRLLSDRFSAERPKGSFSTLEIQRTEQGDSAMYLCASSGGAYNEQFFGPGTRLTVL.

V gene TRBV27 combines with J gene TRBJ2-3; 8 bases are shared with TRBD2. CDR3 size: 17 residues. J gave up 0 bases and V 4 bases, and 9 bases lay outside the gene matches. CDR1 and CDR2 from the germline V gene are MNHEY and SMNVEV (reference sequence). CDR3 sequence: CASSWGTVAGSTDTQYF. The CDR3 DNA is TGTGCCAGCAGTTGGGGCACCGTAGCGGGGAGCACAGATACGCAGTATTTT.

This clonotype showed up just a few times. CDR3 sequence (DNA): TGTGCCAGCAGCTCATGGGGCAGTAATCCGAAAGGCTACACCTTC. Its translation: CASSSWGSNPKGYTF. This chain joins TRBV7-8 and TRBJ1-2; D is perhaps TRBD1 (5 bases). The V end was cut by 4 bases, the J end by 8 bases, with 20 bases between. The CDR3 runs to 15 residues. Germline lookup yields CDR1 SGHVS and CDR2 FQNEAQ. The variable domain in full, with the rest retrieved from reference TRBV7-8 and TRBJ1-2, is GAGVSQSPRYKVAKRGQDVALRCDPISGHVSLFWYQQALGQGPEFLTYFQNEAQLDKSGLPSDRFFAERPEGSVSTLKIQRTQQEDSAVYLCASSSWGSNPKGYTFGSGTRLTVV.

This sequence joins TRBV4-3 and TRBJ2-1; TRBD1 is a possible D gene (6 bases). The CDR3 consists of 15 residues. Germline V gene sequence: CDR1 LGHNA, CDR2 YSLEER. V lost 3 bases to trimming and J lost 6 bases, with 15 bases between them. CDR3 residues: CASSQWTDNSNEQFF. CDR3 nucleotides: TGCGCCAGCAGCCAGTGGACAGACAATTCCAATGAGCAGTTCTTC.